Given below is one T cell receptor beta chain in context. The germline CDR1 and CDR2 sequences are SGDLS and YYNGEE. The junction had 3 bases not matched to a gene; V was cut back by 0 bases and J by 3 bases. This CDR3 has 14 residues. These data are taken from a study of T-cell reconstitution after alpha-beta-depleted transplantation in children. As it was prepared, the TCRbeta library received unique molecular identifiers. TCRdb passed the PCR reads through MiXCR, listing each CDR3 protein once. The sample comprises approximately 520,000 distinct CDR3 sequences, approximately 10% of which are singletons, and approximately 15% rests with the top ten.

This receptor was taken from a female patient aged 2 to 10 who had a stem cell transplant for aplastic anemia, so the T cells may come from the graft donor. The rearrangement links TRBV9 to TRBJ2-7, with 7 bases that match TRBD1. The sample consisted of PBMCs, mostly from graft donor cells, taken 180 days after TCRalphabeta/CD19-depleted stem cell transplant. The CDR3 coding sequence is TGTGCCAGCAGCGTAGGAAACAGGGGCTACGAGCAGTACTTC. This codes for CASSVGNRGYEQYF. The complete variable domain, with remaining parts taken from reference TRBV9 and TRBJ2-7, reads DSGVTQTPKHLITATGQRVTLRCSPRSGDLSVYWYQQSLDQGLQFLIQYYNGEERAKGNILERFSAQQFPDLHSELNLSSLELGDSALYFCASSVGNRGYEQYFGPGTRLTVT.